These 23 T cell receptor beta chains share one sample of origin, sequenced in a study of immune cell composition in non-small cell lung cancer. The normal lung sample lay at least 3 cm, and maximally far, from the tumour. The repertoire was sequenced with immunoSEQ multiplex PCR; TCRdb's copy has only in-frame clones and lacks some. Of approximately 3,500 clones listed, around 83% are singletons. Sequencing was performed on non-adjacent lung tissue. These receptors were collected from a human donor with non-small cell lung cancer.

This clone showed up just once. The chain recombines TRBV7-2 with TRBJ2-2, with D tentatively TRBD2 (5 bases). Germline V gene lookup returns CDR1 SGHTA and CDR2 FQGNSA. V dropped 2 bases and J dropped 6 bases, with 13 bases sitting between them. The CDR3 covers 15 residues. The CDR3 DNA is TGTGCCAGCAGCTTAAGTACTACCGGGGCCGGGGAGCTGTTTTTT. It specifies CASSLSTTGAGELFF.

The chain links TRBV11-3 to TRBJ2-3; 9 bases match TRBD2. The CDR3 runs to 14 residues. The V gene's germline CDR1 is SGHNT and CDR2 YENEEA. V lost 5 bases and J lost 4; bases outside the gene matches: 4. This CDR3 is CASSTRLAADTQYF. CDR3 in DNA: TGTGCCAGCAGCACGAGACTAGCGGCAGATACGCAGTATTTT. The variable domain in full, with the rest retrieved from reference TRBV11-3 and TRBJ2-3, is EAGVVQSPRYKIIEKKQPVAFWCNPISGHNTLYWYLQNLGQGPELLIRYENEEAVDDSQLPKDRFSAERLKGVDSTLKIQPAELGDSAVYLCASSTRLAADTQYFGPGTRLTVL.

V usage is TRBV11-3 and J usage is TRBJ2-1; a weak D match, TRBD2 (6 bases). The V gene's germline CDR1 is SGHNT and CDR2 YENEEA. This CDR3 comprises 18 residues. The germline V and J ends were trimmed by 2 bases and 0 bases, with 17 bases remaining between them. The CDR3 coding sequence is TGTGCCAGCAGCTTAAAAAAAGATGTCGGGAGCTCCTACAATGAGCAGTTCTTC. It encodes CASSLKKDVGSSYNEQFF.

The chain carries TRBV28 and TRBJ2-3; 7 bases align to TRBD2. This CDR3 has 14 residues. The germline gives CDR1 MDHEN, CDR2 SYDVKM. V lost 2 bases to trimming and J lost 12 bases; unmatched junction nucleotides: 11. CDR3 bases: TGTGCCAGCAGTTTAACGGGGAGGGTGGCGTTACAGTATTTT. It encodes CASSLTGRVALQYF. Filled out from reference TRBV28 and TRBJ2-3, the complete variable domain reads DVKVTQSSRYLVKRTGEKVFLECVQDMDHENMFWYRQDPGLGLRLIYFSYDVKMKEKGDIPEGYSVSREKKERFSLILESASTNQTSMYLCASSLTGRVALQYFGPGTRLTVL.

The CDR3 is CASSSRGRGDEQFF. In DNA form, the CDR3 reads TGTGCCAGCAGCTCCAGGGGGAGAGGAGATGAGCAGTTCTTC. V is TRBV5-4 and J is TRBJ2-1; 7 bases are shared with TRBD1. J gave up 8 bases and V 3 bases, and 8 bases lay outside the gene matches. Germline CDR1 is SGHNT and CDR2 is YYREEE (reference sequence). This CDR3 has 14 residues.

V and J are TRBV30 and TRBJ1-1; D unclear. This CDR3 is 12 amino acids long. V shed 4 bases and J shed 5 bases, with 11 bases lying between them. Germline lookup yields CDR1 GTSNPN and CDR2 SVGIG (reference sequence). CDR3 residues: CAWKRSVTEAFF. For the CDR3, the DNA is TGTGCCTGGAAACGGTCAGTAACTGAAGCTTTCTTT.

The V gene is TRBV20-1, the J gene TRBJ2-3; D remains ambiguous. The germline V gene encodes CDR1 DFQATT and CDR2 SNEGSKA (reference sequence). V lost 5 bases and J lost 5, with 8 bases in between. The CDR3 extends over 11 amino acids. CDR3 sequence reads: CSAPRGDTQYF. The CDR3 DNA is TGCAGTGCTCCCAGAGGAGATACGCAGTATTTT.

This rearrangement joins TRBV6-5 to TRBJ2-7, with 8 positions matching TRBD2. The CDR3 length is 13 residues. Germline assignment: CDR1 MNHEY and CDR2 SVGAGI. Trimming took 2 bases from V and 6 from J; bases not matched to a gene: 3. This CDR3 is CASSYRSGGEQYF. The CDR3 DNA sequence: TGTGCCAGCAGTTACAGGAGCGGGGGCGAGCAGTACTTC.

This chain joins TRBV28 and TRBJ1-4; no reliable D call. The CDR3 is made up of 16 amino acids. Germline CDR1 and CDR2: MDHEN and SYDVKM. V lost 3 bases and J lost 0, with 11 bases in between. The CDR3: CASSFPNLATNEKLFF. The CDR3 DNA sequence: TGTGCCAGCAGTTTCCCAAACCTTGCAACTAATGAAAAACTGTTTTTT.

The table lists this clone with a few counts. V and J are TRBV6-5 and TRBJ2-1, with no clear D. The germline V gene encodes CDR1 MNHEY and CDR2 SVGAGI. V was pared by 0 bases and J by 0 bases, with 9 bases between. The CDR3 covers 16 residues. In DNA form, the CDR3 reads TGTGCCAGCAGTTACTCTTTCGCCAGCTCCTACAATGAGCAGTTCTTC. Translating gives CASSYSFASSYNEQFF.

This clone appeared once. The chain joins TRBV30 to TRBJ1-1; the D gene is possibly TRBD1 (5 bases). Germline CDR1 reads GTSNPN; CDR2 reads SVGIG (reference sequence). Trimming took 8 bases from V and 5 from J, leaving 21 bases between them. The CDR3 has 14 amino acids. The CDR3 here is CAGGNGVGGTEAFF. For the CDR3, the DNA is TGTGCCGGTGGAAACGGGGTCGGGGGAACTGAAGCTTTCTTT.

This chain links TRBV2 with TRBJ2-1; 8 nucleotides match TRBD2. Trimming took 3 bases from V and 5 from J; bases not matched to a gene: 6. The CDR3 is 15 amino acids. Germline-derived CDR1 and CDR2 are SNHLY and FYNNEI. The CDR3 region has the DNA TGTGCCAGCAGTGACAGCGGGAGCGTCGACAATGAGCAGTTCTTC. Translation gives CASSDSGSVDNEQFF.

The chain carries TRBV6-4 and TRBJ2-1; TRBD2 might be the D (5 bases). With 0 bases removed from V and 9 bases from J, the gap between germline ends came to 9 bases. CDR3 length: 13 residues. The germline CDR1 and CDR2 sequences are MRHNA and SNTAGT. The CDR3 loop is CASSDSEGGEQFF. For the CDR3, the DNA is TGTGCCAGCAGTGACTCTGAGGGCGGTGAGCAGTTCTTC.

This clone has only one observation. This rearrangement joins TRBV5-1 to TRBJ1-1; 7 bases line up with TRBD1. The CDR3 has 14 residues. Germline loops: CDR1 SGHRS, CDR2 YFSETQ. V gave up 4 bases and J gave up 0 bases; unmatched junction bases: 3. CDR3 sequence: CASSVQGMNTEAFF. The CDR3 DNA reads TGCGCCAGCAGCGTACAGGGGATGAACACTGAAGCTTTCTTT.

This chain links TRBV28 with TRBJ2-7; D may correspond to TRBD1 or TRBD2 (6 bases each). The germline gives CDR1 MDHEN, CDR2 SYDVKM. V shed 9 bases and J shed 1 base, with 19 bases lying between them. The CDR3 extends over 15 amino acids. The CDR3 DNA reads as TGTGCCAGTCATCCCCTAGGGGGGCTATCCTACGAGCAGTACTTC. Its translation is CASHPLGGLSYEQYF.

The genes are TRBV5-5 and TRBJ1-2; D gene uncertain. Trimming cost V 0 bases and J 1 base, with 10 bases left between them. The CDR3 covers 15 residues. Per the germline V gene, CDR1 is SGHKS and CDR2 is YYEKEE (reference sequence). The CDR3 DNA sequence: TGTGCCAGCAGCTTGGTTCCTACGGATAACTATGGCTACACCTTC. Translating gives CASSLVPTDNYGYTF.

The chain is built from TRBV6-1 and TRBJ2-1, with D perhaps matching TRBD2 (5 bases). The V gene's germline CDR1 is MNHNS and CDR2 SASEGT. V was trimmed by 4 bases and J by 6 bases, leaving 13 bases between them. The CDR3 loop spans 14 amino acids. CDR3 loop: CASSVATEGNEQFF. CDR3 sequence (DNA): TGTGCCAGCAGTGTGGCTACCGAGGGCAATGAGCAGTTCTTC.

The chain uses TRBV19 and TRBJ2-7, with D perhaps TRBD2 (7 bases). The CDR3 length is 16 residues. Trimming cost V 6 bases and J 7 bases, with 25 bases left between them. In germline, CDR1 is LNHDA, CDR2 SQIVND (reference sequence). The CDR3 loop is CASSMGASGPAGEQYF. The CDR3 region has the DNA TGTGCCAGTAGCATGGGGGCTAGCGGCCCAGCGGGGGAGCAGTACTTC. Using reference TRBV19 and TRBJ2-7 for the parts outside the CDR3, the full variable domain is DGGITQSPKYLFRKEGQNVTLSCEQNLNHDAMYWYRQDPGQGLRLIYYSQIVNDFQKGDIAEGYSVSREKKESFPLTVTSAQKNPTAFYLCASSMGASGPAGEQYFGPGTRLTVT.

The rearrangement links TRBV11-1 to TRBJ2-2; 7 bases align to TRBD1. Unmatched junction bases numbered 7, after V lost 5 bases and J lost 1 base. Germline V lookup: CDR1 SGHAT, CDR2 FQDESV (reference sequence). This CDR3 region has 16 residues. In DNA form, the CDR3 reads TGTGCCAGCAGCCGCAGGGGGAGCAGGAACACCGGGGAGCTGTTTTTT. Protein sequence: CASSRRGSRNTGELFF.

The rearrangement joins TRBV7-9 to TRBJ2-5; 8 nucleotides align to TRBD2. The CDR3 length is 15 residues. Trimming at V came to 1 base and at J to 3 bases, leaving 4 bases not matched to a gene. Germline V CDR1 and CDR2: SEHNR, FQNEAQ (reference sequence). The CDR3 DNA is TGTGCCAGCAGCTTAGACGGGAGGGCCGAAGAGACCCAGTACTTC. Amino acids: CASSLDGRAEETQYF.

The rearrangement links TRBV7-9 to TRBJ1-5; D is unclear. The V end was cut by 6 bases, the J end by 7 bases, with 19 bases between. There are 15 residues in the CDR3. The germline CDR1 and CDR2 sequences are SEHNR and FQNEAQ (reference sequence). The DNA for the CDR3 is TGTGCCAGCAGTTCGACTGGTGAGGTAGGGCAGCCCCAGCATTTT. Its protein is CASSSTGEVGQPQHF.

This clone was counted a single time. CDR3 sequence: CASSWGLAGQETQYF. Here the CDR3 DNA reads TGCGCCAGCAGCTGGGGACTAGCGGGCCAAGAGACCCAGTACTTC. The chain links TRBV5-1 to TRBJ2-5, with 12 bases identical to TRBD2. Germline V gene lookup returns CDR1 SGHRS and CDR2 YFSETQ. Germline trimming cut 3 bases from V and 1 base from J; bases unmatched to any gene: 1. CDR3 length: 15 residues.

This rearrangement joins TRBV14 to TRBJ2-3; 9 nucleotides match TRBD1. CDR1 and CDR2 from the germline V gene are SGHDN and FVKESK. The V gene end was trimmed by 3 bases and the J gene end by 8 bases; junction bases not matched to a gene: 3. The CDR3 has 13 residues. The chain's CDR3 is CASSQMTGGTQYF. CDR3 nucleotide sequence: TGTGCCAGCAGCCAGATGACAGGGGGTACGCAGTATTTT.